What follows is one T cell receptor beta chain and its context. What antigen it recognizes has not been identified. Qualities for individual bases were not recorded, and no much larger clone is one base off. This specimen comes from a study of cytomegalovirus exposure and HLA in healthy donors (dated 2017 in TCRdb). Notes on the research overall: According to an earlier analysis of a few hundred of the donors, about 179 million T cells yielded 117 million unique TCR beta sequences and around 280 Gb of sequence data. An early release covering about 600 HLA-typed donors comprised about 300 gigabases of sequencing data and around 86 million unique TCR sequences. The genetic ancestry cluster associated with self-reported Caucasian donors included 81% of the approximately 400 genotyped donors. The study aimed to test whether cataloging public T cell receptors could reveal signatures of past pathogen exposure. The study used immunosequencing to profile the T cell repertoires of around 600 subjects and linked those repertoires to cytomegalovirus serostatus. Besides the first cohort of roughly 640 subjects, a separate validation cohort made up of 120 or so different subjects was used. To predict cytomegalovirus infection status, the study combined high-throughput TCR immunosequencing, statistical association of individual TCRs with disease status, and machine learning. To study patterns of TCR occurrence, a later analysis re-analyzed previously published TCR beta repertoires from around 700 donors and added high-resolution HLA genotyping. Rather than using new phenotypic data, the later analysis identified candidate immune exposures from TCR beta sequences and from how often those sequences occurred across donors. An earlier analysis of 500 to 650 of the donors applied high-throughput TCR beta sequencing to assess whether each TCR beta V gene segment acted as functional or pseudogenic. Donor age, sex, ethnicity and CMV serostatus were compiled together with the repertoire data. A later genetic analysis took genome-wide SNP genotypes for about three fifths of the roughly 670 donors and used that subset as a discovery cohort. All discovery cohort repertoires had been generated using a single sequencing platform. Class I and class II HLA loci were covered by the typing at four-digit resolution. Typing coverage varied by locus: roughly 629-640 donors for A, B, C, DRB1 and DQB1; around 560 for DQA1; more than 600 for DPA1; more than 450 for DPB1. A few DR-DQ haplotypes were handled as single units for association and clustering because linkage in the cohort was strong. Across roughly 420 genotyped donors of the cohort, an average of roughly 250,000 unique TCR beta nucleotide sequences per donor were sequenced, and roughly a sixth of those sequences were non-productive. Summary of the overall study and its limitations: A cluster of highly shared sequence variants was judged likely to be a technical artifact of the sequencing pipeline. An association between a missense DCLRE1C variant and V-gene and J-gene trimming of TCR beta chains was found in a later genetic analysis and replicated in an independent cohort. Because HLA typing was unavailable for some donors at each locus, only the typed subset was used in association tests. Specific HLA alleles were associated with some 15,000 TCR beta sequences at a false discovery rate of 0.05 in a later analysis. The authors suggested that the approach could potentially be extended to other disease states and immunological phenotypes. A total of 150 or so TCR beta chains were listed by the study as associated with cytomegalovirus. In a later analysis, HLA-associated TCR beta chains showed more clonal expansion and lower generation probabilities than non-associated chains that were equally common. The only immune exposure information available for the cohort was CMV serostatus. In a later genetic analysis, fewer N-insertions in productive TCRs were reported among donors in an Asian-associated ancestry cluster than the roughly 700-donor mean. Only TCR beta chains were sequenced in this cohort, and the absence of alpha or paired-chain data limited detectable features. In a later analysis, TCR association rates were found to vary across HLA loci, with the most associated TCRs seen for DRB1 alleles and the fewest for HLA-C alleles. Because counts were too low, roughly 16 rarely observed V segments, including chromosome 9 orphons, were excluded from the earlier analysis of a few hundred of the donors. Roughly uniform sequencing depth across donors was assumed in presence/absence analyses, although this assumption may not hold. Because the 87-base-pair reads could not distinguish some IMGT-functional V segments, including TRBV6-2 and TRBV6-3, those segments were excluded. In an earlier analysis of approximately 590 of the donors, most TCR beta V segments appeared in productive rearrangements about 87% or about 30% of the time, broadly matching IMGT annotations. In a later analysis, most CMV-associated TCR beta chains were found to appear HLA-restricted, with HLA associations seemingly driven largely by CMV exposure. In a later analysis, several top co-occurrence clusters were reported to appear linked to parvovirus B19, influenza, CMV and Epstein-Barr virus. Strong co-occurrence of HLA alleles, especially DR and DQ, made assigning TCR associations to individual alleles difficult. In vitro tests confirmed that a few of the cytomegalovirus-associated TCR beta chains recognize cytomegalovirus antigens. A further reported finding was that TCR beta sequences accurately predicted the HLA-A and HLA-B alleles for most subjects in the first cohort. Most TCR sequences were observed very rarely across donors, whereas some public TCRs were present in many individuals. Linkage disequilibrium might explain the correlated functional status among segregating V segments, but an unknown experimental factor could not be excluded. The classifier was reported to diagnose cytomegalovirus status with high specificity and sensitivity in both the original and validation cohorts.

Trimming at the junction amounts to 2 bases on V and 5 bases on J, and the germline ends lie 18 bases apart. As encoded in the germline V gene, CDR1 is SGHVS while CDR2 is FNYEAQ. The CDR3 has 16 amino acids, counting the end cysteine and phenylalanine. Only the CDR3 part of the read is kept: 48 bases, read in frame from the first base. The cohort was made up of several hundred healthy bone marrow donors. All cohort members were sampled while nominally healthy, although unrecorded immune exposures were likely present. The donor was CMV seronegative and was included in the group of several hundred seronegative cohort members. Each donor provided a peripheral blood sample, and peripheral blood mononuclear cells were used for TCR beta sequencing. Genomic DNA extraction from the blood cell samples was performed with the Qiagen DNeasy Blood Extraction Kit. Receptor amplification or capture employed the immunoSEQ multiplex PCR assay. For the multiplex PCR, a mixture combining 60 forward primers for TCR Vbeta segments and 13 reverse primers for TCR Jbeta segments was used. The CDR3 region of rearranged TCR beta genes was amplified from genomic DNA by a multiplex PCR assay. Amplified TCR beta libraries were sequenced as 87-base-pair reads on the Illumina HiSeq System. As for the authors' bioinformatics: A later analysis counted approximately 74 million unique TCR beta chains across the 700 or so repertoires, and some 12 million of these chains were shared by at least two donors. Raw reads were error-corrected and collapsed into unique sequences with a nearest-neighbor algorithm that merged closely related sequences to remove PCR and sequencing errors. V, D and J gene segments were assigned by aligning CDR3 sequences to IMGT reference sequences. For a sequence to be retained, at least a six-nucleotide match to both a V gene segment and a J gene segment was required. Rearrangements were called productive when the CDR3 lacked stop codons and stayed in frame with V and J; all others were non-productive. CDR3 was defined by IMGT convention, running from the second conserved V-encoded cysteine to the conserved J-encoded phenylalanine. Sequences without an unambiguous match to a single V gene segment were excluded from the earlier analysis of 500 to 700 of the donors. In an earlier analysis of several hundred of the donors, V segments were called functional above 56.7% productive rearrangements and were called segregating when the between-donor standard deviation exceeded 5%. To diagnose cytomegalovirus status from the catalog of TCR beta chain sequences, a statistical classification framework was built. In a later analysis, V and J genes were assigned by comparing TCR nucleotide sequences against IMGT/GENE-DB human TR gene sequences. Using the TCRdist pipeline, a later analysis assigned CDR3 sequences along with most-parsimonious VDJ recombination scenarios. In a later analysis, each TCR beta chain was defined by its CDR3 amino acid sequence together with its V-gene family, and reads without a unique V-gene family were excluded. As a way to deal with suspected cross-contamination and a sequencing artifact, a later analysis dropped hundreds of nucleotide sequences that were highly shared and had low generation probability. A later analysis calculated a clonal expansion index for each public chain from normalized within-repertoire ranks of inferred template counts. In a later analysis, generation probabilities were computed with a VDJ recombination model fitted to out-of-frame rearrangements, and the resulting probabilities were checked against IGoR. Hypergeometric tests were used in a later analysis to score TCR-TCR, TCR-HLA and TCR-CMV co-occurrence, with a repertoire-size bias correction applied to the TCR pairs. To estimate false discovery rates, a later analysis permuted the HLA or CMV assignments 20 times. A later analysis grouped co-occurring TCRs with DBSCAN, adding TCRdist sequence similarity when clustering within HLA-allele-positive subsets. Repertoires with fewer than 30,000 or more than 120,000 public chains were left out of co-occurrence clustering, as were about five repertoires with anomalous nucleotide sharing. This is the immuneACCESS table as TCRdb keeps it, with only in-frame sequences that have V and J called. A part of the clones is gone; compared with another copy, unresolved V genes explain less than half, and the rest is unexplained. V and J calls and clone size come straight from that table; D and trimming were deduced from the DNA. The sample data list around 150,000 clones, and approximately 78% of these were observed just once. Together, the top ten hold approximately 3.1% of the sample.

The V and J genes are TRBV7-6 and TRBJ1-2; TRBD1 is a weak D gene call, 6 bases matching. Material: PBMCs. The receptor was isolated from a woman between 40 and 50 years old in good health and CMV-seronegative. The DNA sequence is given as TGTGCCAGCAGCTTAAGGCAGGGCAGGCAGGGGTATGGCTACACCTTC. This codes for CASSLRQGRQGYGYTF. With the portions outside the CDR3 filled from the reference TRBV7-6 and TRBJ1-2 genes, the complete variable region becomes GAGVSQSPRYKVTKRGQDVALRCDPISGHVSLYWYRQALGQGPEFLTYFNYEAQQDKSGLPNDRFSAERPEGSISTLTIQRTEQRDSAMYRCASSLRQGRQGYGYTFGSGTRLTVV.